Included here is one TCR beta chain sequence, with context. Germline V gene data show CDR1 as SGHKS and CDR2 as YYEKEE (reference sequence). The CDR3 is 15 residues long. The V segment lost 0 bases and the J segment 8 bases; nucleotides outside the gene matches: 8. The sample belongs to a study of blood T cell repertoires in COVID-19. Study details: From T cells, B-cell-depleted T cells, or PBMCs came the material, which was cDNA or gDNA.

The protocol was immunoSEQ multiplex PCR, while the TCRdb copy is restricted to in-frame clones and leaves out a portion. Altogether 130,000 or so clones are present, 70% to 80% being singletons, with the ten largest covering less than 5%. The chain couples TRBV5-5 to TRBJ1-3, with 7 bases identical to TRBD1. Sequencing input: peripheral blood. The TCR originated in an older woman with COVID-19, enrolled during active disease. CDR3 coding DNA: TGTGCCAGCAGCTTGGGACAGGGTGACTGGGACACCATATATTTT. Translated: CASSLGQGDWDTIYF.